This T cell receptor beta chain originates from a study of cytomegalovirus exposure and HLA in healthy donors. Primers: 60 Vbeta forward and 13 Jbeta reverse. Assay: immunoSEQ multiplex PCR; the TCRdb copy retains only in-frame clones and omits some. The sample yields 100,000 to 120,000 clones, approximately 82% seen once. The specimen sequenced was PBMCs. The receptor was derived from a man between 40 and 49 years old in good health and CMV-seropositive.

CDR3 sequence: CASSPGQGGNQPQHF. The DNA of the CDR3 is TGTGCCAGCAGCCCCGGACAGGGGGGAAATCAGCCCCAGCATTTT. V usage is TRBV4-2 and J usage is TRBJ1-5; TRBD1 agrees at 10 bases. Germline V gives CDR1 LGHNA, CDR2 YNFKEQ. V shed 4 bases and J 4 bases; nucleotides not matched to a gene: 4. CDR3 length: 15 amino acids.